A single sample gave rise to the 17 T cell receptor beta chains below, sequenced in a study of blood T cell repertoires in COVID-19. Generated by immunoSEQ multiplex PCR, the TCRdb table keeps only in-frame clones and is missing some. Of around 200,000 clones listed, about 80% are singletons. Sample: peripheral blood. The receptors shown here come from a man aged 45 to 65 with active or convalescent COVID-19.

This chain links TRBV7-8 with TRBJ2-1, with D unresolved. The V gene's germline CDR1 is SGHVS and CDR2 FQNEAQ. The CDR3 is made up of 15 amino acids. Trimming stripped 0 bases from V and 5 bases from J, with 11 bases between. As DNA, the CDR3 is TGTGCCAGCAGCTTAGCGCCCGGTCTAAACAATGAGCAGTTCTTC. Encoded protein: CASSLAPGLNNEQFF.

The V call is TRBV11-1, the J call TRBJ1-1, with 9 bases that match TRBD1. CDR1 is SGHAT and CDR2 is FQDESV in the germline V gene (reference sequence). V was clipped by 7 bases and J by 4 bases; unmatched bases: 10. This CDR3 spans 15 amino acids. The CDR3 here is CASNHRGRRGTEAFF. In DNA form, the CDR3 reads TGTGCCAGCAACCACAGGGGGCGCCGGGGCACTGAAGCTTTCTTT. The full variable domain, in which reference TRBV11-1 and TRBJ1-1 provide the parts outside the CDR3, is EAEVAQSPRYKITEKSQAVAFWCDPISGHATLYWYRQILGQGPELLVQFQDESVVDDSQLPKDRFSAERLKGVDSTLKIQPAELGDSAMYLCASNHRGRRGTEAFFGQGTRLTVV.

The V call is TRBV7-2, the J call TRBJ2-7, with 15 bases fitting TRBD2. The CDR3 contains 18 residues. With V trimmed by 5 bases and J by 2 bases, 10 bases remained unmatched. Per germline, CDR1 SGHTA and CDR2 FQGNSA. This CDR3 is CASSLRTSGGAETYEQYF. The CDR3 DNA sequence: TGTGCCAGCAGCCTCAGGACTAGCGGGGGGGCAGAAACCTACGAGCAGTACTTC.

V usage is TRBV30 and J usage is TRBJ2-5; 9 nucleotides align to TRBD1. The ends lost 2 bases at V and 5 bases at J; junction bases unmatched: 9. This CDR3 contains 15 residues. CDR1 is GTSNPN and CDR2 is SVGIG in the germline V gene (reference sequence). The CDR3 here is CAWSTGDRVGETQYF. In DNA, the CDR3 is TGTGCCTGGAGTACGGGGGACAGGGTAGGGGAGACCCAGTACTTC.

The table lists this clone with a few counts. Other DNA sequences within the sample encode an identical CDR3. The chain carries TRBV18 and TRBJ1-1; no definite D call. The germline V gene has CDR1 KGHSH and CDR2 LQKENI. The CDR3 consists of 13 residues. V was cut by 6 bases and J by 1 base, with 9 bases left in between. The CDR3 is CASSLTGNTEAFF. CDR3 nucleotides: TGTGCCAGCTCCCTAACGGGGAACACTGAAGCTTTCTTT.

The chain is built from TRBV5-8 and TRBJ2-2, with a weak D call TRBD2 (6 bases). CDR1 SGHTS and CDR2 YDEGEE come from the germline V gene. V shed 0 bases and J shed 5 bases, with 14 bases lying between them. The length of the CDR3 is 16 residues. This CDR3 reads CASSLVRASVTGELFF. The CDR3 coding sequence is TGTGCCAGCAGCTTGGTTCGGGCTAGCGTAACCGGGGAGCTGTTTTTT.

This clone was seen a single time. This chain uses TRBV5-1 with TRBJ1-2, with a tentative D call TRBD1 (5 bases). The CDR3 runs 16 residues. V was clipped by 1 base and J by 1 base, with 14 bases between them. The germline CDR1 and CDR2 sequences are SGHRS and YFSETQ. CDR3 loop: CASSLYAQEINYGYTF. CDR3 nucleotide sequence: TGCGCCAGCAGCTTGTATGCACAGGAAATTAACTATGGCTACACCTTC.

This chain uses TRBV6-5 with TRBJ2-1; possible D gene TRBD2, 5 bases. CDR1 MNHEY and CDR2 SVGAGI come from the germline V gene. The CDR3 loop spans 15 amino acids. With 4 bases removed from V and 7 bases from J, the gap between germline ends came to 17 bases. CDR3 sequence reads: CASSSPRTGLNEQFF. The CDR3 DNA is TGTGCCAGCAGTTCCCCACGGACGGGGTTAAATGAGCAGTTCTTC.

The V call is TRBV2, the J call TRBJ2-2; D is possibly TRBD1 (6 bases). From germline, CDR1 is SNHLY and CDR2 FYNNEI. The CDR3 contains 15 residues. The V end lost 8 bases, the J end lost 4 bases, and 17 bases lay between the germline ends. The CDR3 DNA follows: TGTGCCAGCGATGTTACAGGGAAAGTCACCGGGGAGCTGTTTTTT. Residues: CASDVTGKVTGELFF.

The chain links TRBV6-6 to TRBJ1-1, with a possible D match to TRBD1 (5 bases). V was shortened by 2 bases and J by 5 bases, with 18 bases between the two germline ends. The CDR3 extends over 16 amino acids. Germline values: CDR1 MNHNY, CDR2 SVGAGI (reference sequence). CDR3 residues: CASSYPRGGTGTEAFF. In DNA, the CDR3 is TGTGCCAGCAGTTACCCCCGGGGGGGGACGGGGACTGAAGCTTTCTTT.

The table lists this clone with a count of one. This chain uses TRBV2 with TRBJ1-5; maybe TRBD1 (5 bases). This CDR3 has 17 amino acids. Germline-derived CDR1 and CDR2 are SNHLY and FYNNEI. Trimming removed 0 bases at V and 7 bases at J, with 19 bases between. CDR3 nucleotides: TGTGCCAGCAGTGAAGCGGATATAGGGACGGGGGGGCAGCCCCAGCATTTT. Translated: CASSEADIGTGGQPQHF.

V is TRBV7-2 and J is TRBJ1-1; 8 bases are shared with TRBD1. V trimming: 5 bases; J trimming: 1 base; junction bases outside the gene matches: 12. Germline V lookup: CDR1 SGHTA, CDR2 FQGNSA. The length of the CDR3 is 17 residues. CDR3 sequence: CASSQGARTAQNTEAFF. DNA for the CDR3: TGTGCCAGCAGCCAGGGGGCCAGAACAGCACAGAACACTGAAGCTTTCTTT.

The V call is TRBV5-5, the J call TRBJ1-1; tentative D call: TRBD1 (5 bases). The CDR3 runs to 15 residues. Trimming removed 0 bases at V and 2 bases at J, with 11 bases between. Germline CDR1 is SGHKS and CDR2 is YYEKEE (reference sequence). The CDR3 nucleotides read TGTGCCAGCAGCTTGGGATCAGGACAAAACACTGAAGCTTTCTTT. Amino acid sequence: CASSLGSGQNTEAFF.

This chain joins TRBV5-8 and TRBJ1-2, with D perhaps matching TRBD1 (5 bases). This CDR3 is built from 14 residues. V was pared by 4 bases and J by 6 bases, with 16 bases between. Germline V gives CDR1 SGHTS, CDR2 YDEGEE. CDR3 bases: TGTGCCAGCAGCCGTCAGGGATTCAGGAATGGCTACACCTTC. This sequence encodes CASSRQGFRNGYTF.

The CDR3 DNA reads TGTGCCAGCAGCCACCCGACAGGGGGTGAGCAGTACTTC. This translates into CASSHPTGGEQYF. J is TRBJ2-7 and V is TRBV7-6, with TRBD1 identical over 9 bases. Germline V CDR1 and CDR2: SGHVS, FNYEAQ. V shed 5 bases and J 7 bases; nucleotides not matched to a gene: 6. The CDR3 length is 13 residues. Supplemented by reference TRBV7-6 and TRBJ2-7, the full variable domain reads GAGVSQSPRYKVTKRGQDVALRCDPISGHVSLYWYRQALGQGPEFLTYFNYEAQQDKSGLPNDRFSAERPEGSISTLTIQRTEQRDSAMYRCASSHPTGGEQYFGPGTRLTVT.

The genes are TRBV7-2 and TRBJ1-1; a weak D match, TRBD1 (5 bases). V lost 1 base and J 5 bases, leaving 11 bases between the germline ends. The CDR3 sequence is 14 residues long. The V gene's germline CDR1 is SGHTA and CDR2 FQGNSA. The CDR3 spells CASSLEAGNTEAFF. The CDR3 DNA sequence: TGTGCCAGCAGCTTAGAGGCAGGGAATACTGAAGCTTTCTTT.

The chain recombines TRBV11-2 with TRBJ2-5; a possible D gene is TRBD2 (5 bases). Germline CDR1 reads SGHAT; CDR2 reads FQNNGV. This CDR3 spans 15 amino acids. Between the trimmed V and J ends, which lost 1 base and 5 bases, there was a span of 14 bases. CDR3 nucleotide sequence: TGTGCCAGCAGCTTAGGGACGTCCCGGAGGGAGACCCAGTACTTC. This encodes CASSLGTSRRETQYF.